This paragraph covers one TCR beta chain sequence. The source of the sample is a study of monozygotic twins with inflammatory bowel disease. TCRdb re-called the 5' RACE reads; every CDR3 protein appears as one record, without DNA. The table for this sample gives about 300,000 distinct CDR3 sequences. Germline V gene sequence: CDR1 MNHEY, CDR2 SMNVEV (reference sequence). This CDR3 has 16 amino acids. The genes are TRBV27 and TRBJ2-2; TCRdb proposes TRBD1, but this gene call is untestable without DNA. The sample comprised blood. This receptor was taken from a human donor with ulcerative colitis or Crohn's disease, or a healthy co-twin of an affected twin (not recorded which). CDR3: CASSLTTGTYTGELFF.